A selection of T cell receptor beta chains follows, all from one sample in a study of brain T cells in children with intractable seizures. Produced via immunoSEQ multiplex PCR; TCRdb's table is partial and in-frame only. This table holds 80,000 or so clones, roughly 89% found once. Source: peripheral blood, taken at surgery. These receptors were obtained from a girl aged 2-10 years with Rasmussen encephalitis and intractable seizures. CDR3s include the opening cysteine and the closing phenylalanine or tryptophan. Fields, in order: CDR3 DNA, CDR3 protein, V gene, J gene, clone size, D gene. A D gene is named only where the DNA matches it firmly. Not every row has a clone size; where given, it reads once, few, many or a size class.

CDR3nt: TGTGCCAGCAGCCCAGACAGGGTTGCCGAGCAGTACTTC
CDR3aa: CASSPDRVAEQYF
v_gene: TRBV9
j_gene: TRBJ2-7
abundance: once
d_gene: TRBD1

CDR3nt: TGTGCCAGCAGTCCAGGGACTAGCGGAGATACGCAGTATTTT
CDR3aa: CASSPGTSGDTQYF
v_gene: TRBV6-4
j_gene: TRBJ2-3
abundance: -
d_gene: TRBD2

CDR3nt: TGTGCCAGCAGCCAAGATGGAGGGGGCGCGTATGGCTACACCTTC
CDR3aa: CASSQDGGGAYGYTF
v_gene: TRBV3-1/TRBV3-2
j_gene: TRBJ1-2
abundance: -
d_gene: TRBD1

CDR3nt: TGTGCCAGCACCGGACTAGCGGGAGACGGAGAGACCCAGTACTTC
CDR3aa: CASTGLAGDGETQYF
v_gene: TRBV2
j_gene: TRBJ2-5
abundance: -
d_gene: TRBD2

CDR3nt: TGTGCCAGCAGTGCTACGGGACAGAACTACGAGCAGTACTTC
CDR3aa: CASSATGQNYEQYF
v_gene: TRBV25-1
j_gene: TRBJ2-7
abundance: -
d_gene: TRBD1

CDR3nt: TGTGCCAGCTCACCGAACAGATTGAATGAAAAACTGTTTTTT
CDR3aa: CASSPNRLNEKLFF
v_gene: TRBV18
j_gene: TRBJ1-4
abundance: once
d_gene: -

CDR3nt: TGTGCCAGCAGTCATACAGCCGGAACTAATGAAAAACTGTTTTTT
CDR3aa: CASSHTAGTNEKLFF
v_gene: TRBV6-5
j_gene: TRBJ1-4
abundance: -
d_gene: -

CDR3nt: TGTGCCAGCAGCCTCGGACGGAACTACGAGCAGTACTTC
CDR3aa: CASSLGRNYEQYF
v_gene: TRBV3-1/TRBV3-2
j_gene: TRBJ2-7
abundance: -
d_gene: -

CDR3nt: TGCAGCGCAAGGACTAGCGGGGCCTACAATGAGCAGTTCTTC
CDR3aa: CSARTSGAYNEQFF
v_gene: TRBV29-1
j_gene: TRBJ2-1
abundance: once
d_gene: TRBD2

CDR3nt: TGCAGCGTTGAACCACCGGACCTCAGGACCCAGTACTTC
CDR3aa: CSVEPPDLRTQYF
v_gene: TRBV29-1
j_gene: TRBJ2-5
abundance: -
d_gene: -

CDR3nt: TGTGCCAGCAGTCCGTCCTTTCGTCGCGGGAGGGCCTACAATGAGCAGTTCTTC
CDR3aa: CASSPSFRRGRAYNEQFF
v_gene: TRBV3-1/TRBV3-2
j_gene: TRBJ2-1
abundance: -
d_gene: TRBD2

CDR3nt: TGTGCCAGCAGTCGGGAAACAGGGGGCCCTTTGGAGCAGTACTTC
CDR3aa: CASSRETGGPLEQYF
v_gene: TRBV25-1
j_gene: TRBJ2-7
abundance: once
d_gene: TRBD1

CDR3nt: TGTGCCAGCAGCTACCAGACAGGGCTGAACACTGAAGCTTTCTTT
CDR3aa: CASSYQTGLNTEAFF
v_gene: TRBV6-5
j_gene: TRBJ1-1
abundance: -
d_gene: TRBD1

CDR3nt: TGTGCCAGCAGTGATATGATTTTATTTGGGGGATTGGCCAAAAACATTCAGTACTTC
CDR3aa: CASSDMILFGGLAKNIQYF
v_gene: TRBV2
j_gene: TRBJ2-4
abundance: once
d_gene: -

CDR3nt: TGTGCCAGCAGCCCCTTTGCGTTCTCCTACGAGCAGTACTTC
CDR3aa: CASSPFAFSYEQYF
v_gene: TRBV3-1/TRBV3-2
j_gene: TRBJ2-7
abundance: -
d_gene: -

CDR3nt: TGTGCCAGCAAAGGGGTTACCGGGGAGCTGTTTTTT
CDR3aa: CASKGVTGELFF
v_gene: TRBV2
j_gene: TRBJ2-2
abundance: -
d_gene: -

CDR3nt: TGTGCCAGCAGTTCGGCAGGGAATCAGCCCCAGCATTTT
CDR3aa: CASSSAGNQPQHF
v_gene: TRBV12-3/TRBV12-4
j_gene: TRBJ1-5
abundance: -
d_gene: -

CDR3nt: TGTGCCAGTAGTCGGCAACCAGGGGATAATCAGCCCCAGCATTTT
CDR3aa: CASSRQPGDNQPQHF
v_gene: TRBV19
j_gene: TRBJ1-5
abundance: -
d_gene: -

CDR3nt: TGTGCCAGCAGGAGAGACCGGGCCACAGGAGTGGCTTTCTTT
CDR3aa: CASRRDRATGVAFF
v_gene: TRBV14
j_gene: TRBJ1-1
abundance: -
d_gene: -

CDR3nt: TGTGCCAGCAGTTCCCGCGGGGGACCGAATCAGCCCCAGCATTTT
CDR3aa: CASSSRGGPNQPQHF
v_gene: TRBV27
j_gene: TRBJ1-5
abundance: once
d_gene: -

CDR3nt: TGTGCCAGCAGTGATACAAGTAGACTGAACACCGGGGAGCTGTTTTTT
CDR3aa: CASSDTSRLNTGELFF
v_gene: TRBV2
j_gene: TRBJ2-2
abundance: -
d_gene: -

CDR3nt: TGTGCCAGCAGCCCTCTAACAAACACTGAAGCTTTCTTT
CDR3aa: CASSPLTNTEAFF
v_gene: TRBV5-4
j_gene: TRBJ1-1
abundance: -
d_gene: -